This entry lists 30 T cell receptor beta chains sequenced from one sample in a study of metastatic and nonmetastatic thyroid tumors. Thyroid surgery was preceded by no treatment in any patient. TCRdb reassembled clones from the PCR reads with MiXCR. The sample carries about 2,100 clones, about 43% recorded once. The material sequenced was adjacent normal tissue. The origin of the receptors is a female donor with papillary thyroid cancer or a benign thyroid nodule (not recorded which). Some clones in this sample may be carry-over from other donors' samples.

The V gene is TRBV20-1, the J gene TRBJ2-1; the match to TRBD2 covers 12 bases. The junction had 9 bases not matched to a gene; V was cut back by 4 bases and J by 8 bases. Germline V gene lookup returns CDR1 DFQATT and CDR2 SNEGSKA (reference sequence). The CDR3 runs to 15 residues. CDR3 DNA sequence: TGCAGTGCTAACAATCTAGCGGGAGGGCCAGATGAGCAGTTCTTC. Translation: CSANNLAGGPDEQFF.

The CDR3, as DNA: TGTGCCAGCAGCTTTAGTTACGGGACAGGGGAAGGTGTAAACTATGGCTACACCTTC. This sequence encodes CASSFSYGTGEGVNYGYTF. This chain connects TRBV11-1 to TRBJ1-2; 10 bases align to TRBD1. Germline V CDR1 and CDR2: SGHAT, FQDESV (reference sequence). Trimming cost V 3 bases and J 2 bases; bases outside gene matches: 15. The CDR3 consists of 19 residues.

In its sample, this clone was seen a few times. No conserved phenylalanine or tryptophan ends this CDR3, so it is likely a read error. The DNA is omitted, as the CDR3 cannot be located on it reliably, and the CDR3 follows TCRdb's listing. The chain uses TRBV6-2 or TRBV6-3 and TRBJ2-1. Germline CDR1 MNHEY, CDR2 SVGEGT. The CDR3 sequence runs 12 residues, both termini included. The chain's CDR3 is CASSPSSRAQLL.

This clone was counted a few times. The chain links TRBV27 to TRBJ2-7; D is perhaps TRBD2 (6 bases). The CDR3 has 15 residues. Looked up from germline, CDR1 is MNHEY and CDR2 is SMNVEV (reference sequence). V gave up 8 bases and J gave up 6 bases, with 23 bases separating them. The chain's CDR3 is CASGLRTLHNIEQYF. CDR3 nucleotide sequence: TGTGCCAGCGGACTACGGACTCTCCATAACATCGAGCAGTACTTC.

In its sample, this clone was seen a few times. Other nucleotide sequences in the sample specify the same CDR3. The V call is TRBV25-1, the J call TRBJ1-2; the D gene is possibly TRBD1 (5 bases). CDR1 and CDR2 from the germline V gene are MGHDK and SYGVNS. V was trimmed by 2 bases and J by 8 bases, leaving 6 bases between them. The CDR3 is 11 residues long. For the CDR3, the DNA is TGTGCCAGCAGTGAAGGGGGGGGCTACACCTTC. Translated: CASSEGGGYTF.

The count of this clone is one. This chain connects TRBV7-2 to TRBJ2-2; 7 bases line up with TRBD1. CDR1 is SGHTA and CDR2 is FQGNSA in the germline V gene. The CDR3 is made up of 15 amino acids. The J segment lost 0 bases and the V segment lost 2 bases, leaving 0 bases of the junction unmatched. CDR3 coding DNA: TGTGCCAGCAGCTTACAGGGGGCGAACACCGGGGAGCTGTTTTTT. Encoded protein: CASSLQGANTGELFF.

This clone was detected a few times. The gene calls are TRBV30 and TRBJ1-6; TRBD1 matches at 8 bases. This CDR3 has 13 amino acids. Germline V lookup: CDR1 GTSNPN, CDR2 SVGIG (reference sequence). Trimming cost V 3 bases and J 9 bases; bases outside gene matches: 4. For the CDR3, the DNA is TGTGCCTGGAGCGCTGGGACAGGTTCACCCCTCCACTTT. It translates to CAWSAGTGSPLHF.

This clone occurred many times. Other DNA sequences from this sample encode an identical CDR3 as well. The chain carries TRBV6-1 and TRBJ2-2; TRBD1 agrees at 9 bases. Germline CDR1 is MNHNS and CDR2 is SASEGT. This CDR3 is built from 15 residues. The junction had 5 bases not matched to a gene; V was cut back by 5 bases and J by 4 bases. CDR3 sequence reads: CASSPGQGITGELFF. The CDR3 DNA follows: TGTGCCAGCAGTCCAGGACAGGGGATCACCGGGGAGCTGTTTTTT.

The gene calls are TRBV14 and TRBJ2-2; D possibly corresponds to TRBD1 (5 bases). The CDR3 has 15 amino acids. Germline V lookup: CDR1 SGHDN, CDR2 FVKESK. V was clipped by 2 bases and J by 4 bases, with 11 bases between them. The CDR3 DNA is TGTGCCAGCAGCCAACAGGGCGGTGGCACCGGGGAGCTGTTTTTT. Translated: CASSQQGGGTGELFF.

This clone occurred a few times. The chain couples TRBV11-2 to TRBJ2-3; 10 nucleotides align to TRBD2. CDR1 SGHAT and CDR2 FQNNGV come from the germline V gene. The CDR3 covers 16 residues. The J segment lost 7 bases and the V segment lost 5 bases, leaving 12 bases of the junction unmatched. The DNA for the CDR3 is TGTGCCAGCAGCCCCGGGGGGGCTAGCGGGAGTTATACGCAGTATTTT. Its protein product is CASSPGGASGSYTQYF.

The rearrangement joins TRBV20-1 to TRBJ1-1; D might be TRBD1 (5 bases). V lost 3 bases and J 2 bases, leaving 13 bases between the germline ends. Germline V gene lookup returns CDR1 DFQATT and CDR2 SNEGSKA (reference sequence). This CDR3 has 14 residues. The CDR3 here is CSASRVDGNTEAFF. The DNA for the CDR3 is TGCAGTGCTAGCAGGGTAGATGGCAACACTGAAGCTTTCTTT.

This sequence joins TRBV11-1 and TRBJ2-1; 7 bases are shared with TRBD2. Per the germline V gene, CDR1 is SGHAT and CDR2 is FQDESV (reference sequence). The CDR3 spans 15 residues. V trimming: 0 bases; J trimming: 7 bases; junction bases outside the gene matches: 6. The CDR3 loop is CASSLALAATNEQFF. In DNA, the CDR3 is TGTGCCAGCAGCTTAGCCCTAGCGGCAACTAATGAGCAGTTCTTC.

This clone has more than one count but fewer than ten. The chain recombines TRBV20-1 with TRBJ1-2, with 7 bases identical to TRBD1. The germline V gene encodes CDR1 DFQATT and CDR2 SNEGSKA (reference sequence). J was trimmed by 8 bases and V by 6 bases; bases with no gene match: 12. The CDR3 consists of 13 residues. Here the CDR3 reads CSAIPSGGWGYTF. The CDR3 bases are TGCAGTGCCATCCCGTCAGGGGGTTGGGGCTACACCTTC.

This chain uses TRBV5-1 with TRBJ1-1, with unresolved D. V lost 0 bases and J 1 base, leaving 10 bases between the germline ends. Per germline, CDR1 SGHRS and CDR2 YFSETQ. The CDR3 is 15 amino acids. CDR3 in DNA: TGCGCCAGCAGCTTGGTTGGGGTGGGGAACACTGAAGCTTTCTTT. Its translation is CASSLVGVGNTEAFF.

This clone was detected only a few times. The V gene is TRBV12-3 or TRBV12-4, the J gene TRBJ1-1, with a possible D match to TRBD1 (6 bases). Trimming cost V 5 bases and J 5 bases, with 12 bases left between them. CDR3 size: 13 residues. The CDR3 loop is CASSATGKTEAFF. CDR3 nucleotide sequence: TGTGCCAGCAGTGCTACAGGGAAAACTGAAGCTTTCTTT.

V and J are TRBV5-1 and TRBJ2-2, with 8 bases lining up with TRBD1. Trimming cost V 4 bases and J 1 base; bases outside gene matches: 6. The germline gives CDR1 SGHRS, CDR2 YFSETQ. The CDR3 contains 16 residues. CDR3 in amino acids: CASSAGQGRNTGELFF. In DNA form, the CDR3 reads TGCGCCAGCAGCGCCGGACAGGGACGGAACACCGGGGAGCTGTTTTTT.

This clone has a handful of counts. This CDR3 is CASSLVGFPNYGYTF. The CDR3 bases are TGTGCCAGCAGCTTAGTCGGCTTTCCTAACTATGGCTACACCTTC. The gene calls are TRBV7-2 and TRBJ1-2, with no clear D. Per the germline V gene, CDR1 is SGHTA and CDR2 is FQGNSA. The V end was cut by 1 base, the J end by 0 bases, with 9 bases between. This CDR3 spans 15 amino acids.

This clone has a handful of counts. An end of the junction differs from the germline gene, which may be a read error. The chain's CDR3 is CASSYSRGEQYF. Here the CDR3 DNA reads TGTGCCAGCAGTTACTCGAGGGGCGAGCAGTACTTC. The rearrangement joins TRBV6-4 to TRBJ2-7; either TRBD1 or TRBD2 may supply D (5 bases each). Per germline, CDR1 MRHNA and CDR2 SNTAGT. The CDR3 spans 12 residues.

This CDR3 is CASSSSMGNQPQHF. In DNA form, the CDR3 reads TGTGCCAGCAGCTCTTCAATGGGCAATCAGCCCCAGCATTTT. This sequence joins TRBV5-5 and TRBJ1-5; no clear D gene. The V end lost 3 bases, the J end lost 2 bases, and 9 bases lay between the germline ends. Germline values: CDR1 SGHKS, CDR2 YYEKEE (reference sequence). This CDR3 spans 14 amino acids.

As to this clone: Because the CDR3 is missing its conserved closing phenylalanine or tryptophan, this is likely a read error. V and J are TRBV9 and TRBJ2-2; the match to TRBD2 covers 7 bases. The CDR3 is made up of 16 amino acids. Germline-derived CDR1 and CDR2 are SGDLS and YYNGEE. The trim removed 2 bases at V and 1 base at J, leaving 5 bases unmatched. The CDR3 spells CASSVAVAGNTGELFL. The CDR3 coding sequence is TGTGCCAGCAGCGTTGCCGTAGCGGGGAACACCGGGGAGCTGTTTCTT.

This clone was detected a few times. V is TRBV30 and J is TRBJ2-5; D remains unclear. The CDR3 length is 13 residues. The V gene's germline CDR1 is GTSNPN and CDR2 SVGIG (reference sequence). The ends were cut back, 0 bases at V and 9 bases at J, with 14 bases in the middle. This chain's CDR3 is CAWSVRAGLAQYF. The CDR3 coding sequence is TGTGCCTGGAGTGTACGGGCAGGTTTGGCCCAGTACTTC. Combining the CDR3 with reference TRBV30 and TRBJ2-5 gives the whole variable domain SQTIHQWPATLVQPVGSPLSLECTVEGTSNPNLYWYRQAAGRGLQLLFYSVGIGQISSEVPQNLSASRPQDRQFILSSKKLLLSDSGFYLCAWSVRAGLAQYFGPGTRLLVL.

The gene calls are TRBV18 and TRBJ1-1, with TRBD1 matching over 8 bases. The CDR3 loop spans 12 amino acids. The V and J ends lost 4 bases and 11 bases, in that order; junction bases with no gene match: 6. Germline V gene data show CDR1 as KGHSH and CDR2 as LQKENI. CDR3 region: CASSQQGDWAFF. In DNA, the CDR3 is TGTGCCAGCTCACAACAGGGGGATTGGGCTTTCTTT.

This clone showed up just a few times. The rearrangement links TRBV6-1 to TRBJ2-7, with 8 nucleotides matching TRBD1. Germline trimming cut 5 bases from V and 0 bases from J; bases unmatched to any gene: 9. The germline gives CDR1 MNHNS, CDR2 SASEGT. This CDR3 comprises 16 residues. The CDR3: CASSHGGTGHSYEQYF. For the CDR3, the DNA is TGTGCCAGCAGTCACGGCGGGACAGGCCACTCCTACGAGCAGTACTTC.

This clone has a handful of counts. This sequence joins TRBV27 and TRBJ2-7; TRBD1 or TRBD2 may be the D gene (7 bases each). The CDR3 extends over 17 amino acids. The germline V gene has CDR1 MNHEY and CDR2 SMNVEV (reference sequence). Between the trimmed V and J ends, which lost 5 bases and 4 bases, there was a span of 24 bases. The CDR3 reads CASSKKGGGQRPYEQYF. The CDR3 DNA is TGTGCCAGCAGTAAAAAAGGGGGGGGACAGAGACCTTACGAGCAGTACTTC.

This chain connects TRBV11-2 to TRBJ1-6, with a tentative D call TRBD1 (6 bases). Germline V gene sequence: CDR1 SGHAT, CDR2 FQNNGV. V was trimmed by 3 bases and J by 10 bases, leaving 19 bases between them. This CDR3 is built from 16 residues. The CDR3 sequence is CASSLGAGAGKSPLHF. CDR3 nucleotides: TGTGCCAGCAGCTTGGGGGCCGGGGCAGGGAAGTCACCCCTCCACTTT. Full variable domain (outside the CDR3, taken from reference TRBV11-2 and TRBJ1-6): EAGVAQSPRYKIIEKRQSVAFWCNPISGHATLYWYQQILGQGPKLLIQFQNNGVVDDSQLPKDRFSAERLKGVDSTLKIQPAKLEDSAVYLCASSLGAGAGKSPLHFGNGTRLTVT.

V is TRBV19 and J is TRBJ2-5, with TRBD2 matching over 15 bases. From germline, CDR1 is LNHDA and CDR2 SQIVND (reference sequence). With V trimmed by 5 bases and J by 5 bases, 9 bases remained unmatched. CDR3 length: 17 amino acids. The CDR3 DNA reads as TGTGCCAGTAGTCCTAGGACTAGCGGGAGGGTTGGGGAGACCCAGTACTTC. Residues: CASSPRTSGRVGETQYF.

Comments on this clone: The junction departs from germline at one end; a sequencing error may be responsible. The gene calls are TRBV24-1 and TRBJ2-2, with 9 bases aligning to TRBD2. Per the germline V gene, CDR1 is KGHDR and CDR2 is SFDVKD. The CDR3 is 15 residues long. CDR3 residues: CAISDPSGGPGELFF. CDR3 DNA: TGTGCCATCAGTGACCCCAGCGGGGGGCCCGGGGAGCTGTTTTTT.

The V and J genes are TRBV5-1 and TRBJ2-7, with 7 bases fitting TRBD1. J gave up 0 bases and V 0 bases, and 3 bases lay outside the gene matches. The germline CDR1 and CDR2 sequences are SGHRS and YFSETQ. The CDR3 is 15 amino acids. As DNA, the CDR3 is TGCGCCAGCAGCTTGGGACAGGGTTTCTCCTACGAGCAGTACTTC. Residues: CASSLGQGFSYEQYF.

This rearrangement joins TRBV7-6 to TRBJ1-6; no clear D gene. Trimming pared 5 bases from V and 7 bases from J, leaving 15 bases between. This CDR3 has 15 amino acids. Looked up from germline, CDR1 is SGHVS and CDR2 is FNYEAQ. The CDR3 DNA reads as TGTGCCAGCAGCGTTACCCGGGAAGGGAATTCACCCCTCCACTTT. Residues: CASSVTREGNSPLHF.

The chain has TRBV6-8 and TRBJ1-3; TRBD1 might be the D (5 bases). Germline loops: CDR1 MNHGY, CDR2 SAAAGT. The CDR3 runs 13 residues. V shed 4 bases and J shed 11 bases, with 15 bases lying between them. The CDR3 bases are TGTGCCAGCAGTTCCGGCTGGACAAGCGCCATATATTTT. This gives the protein CASSSGWTSAIYF.